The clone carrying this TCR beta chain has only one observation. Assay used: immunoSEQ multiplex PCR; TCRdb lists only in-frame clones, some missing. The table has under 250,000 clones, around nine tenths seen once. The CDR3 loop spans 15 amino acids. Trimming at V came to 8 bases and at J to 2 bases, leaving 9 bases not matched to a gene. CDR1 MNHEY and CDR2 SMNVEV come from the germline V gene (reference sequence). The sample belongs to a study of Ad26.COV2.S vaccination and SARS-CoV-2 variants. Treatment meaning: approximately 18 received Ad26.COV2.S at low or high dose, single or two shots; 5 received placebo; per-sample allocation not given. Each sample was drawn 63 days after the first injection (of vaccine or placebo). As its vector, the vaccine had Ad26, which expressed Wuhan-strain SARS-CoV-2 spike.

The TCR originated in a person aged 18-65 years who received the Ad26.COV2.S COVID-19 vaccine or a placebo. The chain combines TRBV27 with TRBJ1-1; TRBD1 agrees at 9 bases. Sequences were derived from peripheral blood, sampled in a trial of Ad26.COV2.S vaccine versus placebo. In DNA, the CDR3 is TGTGCCAGCGCTCCGGGACAGGGCCTCAACACTGAAGCTTTCTTT. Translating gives CASAPGQGLNTEAFF.